This TCR beta chain was identified during a study of control samples from healthy donors and cancer patients. Germline CDR1 reads MDHEN; CDR2 reads SYDVKM. The J segment lost 4 bases and the V segment lost 5 bases, leaving 3 bases of the junction unmatched. The CDR3 totals 14 residues. Only in-frame clones appear in the TCRdb table, and some are missing; sequencing was by immunoSEQ multiplex PCR. The sample yields 130,000 or so clones, about 89% seen once. The TCR sequence derives from a man aged 18 to 29 in good health. V usage is TRBV28 and J usage is TRBJ1-1, with 11 bases lining up with TRBD1. The sample taken for sequencing was blood. CDR3 in DNA: TGTGCCAGCAGTCCCGGGACAGGGGGCACTGAAGCTTTCTTT. Amino acids: CASSPGTGGTEAFF.